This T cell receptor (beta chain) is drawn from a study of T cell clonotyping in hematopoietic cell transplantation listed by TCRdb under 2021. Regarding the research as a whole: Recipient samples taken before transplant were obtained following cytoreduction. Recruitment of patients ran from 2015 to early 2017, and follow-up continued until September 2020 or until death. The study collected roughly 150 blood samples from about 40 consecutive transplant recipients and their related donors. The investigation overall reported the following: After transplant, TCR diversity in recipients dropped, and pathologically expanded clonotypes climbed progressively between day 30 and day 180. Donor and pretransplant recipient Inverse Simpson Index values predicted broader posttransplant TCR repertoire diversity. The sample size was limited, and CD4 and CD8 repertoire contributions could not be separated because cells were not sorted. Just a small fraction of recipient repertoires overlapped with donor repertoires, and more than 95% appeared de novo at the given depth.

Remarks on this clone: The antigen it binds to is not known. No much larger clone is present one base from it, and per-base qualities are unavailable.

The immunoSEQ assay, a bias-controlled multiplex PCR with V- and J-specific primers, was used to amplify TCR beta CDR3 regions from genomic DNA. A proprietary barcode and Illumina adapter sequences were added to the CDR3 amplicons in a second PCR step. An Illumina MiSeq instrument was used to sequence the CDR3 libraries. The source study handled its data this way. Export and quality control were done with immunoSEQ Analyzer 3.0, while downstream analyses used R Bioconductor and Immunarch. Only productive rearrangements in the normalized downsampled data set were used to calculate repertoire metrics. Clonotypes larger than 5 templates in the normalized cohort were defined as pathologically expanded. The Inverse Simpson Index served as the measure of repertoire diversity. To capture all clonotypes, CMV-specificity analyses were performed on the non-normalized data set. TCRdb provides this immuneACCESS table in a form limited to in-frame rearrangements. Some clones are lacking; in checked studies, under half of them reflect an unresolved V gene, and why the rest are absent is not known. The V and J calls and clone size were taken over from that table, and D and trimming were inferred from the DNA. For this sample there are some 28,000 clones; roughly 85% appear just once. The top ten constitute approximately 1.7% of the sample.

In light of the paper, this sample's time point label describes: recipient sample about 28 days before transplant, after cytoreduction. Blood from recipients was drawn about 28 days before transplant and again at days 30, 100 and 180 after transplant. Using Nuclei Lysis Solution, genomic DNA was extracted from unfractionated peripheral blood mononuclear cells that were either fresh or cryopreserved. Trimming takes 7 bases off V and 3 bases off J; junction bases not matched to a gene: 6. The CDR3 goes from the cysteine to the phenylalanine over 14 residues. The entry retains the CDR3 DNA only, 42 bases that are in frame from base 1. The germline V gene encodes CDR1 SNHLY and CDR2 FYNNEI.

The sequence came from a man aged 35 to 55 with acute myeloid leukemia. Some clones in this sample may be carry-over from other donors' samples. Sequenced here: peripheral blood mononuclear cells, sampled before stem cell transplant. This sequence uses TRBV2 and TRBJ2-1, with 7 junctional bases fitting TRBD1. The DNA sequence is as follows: TGTGCCAGCACCGTTAGACAGGGCTACAATGAGCAGTTCTTC. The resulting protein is CASTVRQGYNEQFF.